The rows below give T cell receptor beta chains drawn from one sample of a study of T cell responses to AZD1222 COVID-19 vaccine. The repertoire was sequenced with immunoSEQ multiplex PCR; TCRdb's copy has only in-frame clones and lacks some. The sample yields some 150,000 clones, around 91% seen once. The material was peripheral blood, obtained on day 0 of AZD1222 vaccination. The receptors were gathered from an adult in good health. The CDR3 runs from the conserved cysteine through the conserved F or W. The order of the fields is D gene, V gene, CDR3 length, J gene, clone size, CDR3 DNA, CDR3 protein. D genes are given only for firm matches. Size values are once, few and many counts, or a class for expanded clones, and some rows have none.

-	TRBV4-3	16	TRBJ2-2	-	TGCGCCAGCAGCCAAGAGCCGAGCATCGGGCACGGGGAGCTGTTTTTT	CASSQEPSIGHGELFF
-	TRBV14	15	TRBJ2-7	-	TGTGCCAGCAGCCAAGTCAAGGGTAAGGCCTACGAGCAGTACTTC	CASSQVKGKAYEQYF
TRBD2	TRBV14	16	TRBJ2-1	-	TGTGCCAGCAGCCCCTTTGGAGCGGGAATCTACAATGAGCAGTTCTTC	CASSPFGAGIYNEQFF
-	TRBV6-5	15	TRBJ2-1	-	TGTGCCAGCAGTTACGGGAGGAGCCAGGGAAGGGAGCAGTTCTTC	CASSYGRSQGREQFF
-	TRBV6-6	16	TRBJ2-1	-	TGTGCCAGCAGTCGAGGGTTAACCGTCGAAAACAATGAGCAGTTCTTC	CASSRGLTVENNEQFF
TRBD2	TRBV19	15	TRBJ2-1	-	TGTGCCAGTAGTATGTACAGCGGGGGTATTAATGAGCAGTTCTTC	CASSMYSGGINEQFF
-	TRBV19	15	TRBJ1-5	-	TGTGCCAGTAGTGCTTGGGGGCCAGGGGATCAGCCCCAGCATTTT	CASSAWGPGDQPQHF
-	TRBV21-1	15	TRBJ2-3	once	TGTGCCAGCAGCAAAGGCTTTAGTTTTACAGATACGCAGTATTTT	CASSKGFSFTDTQYF
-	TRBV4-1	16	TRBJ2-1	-	TGCGCCAGCAGCCAAGAGTACCTCGTTGGGGATAATGAGCAGTTCTTC	CASSQEYLVGDNEQFF
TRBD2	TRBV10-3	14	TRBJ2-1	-	TGTGCCATCAGTGAGTCGCGGACTAGCGGTGAGCAGTTCTTC	CAISESRTSGEQFF
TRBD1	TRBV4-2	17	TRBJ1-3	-	TGTGCCAGCAGCCAGGAGATTATTACAGGGGCTGGAAACACCATATATTTT	CASSQEIITGAGNTIYF
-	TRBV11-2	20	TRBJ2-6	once	TGTGCCAGCAGCTTAGATTCCCTGAAAAGGGCTAACTCTGGGGCCAACGTCCTGACTTTC	CASSLDSLKRANSGANVLTF
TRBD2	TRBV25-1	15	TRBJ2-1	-	TGTGCCAGCAGTGTTCTAGCGGGAGTTTTTGGTGAGCAGTTCTTC	CASSVLAGVFGEQFF
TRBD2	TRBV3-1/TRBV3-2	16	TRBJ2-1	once	TGTGCCAGCAGCCAAGAAGCGGGAAACTCCTACAATGAGCAGTTCTTC	CASSQEAGNSYNEQFF
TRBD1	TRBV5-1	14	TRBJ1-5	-	TGCGCCAGCAGCACCGGGACAGGGGATCAGCCCCAGCATTTT	CASSTGTGDQPQHF
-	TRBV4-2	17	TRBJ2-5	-	TGTGCCAGCAGCCAAACGACCCTAGACAGGCCCCAAGAGACCCAGTACTTC	CASSQTTLDRPQETQYF
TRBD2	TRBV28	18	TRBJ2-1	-	TGTGCCAGCAGTTTATTCATCGCAACTAGCGGGAGTGGGAATGAGCAGTTCTTC	CASSLFIATSGSGNEQFF
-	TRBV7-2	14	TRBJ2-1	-	TGTGCCAGCAGCTTAGTTCCATGGGTATATGAGCAGTTCTTC	CASSLVPWVYEQFF